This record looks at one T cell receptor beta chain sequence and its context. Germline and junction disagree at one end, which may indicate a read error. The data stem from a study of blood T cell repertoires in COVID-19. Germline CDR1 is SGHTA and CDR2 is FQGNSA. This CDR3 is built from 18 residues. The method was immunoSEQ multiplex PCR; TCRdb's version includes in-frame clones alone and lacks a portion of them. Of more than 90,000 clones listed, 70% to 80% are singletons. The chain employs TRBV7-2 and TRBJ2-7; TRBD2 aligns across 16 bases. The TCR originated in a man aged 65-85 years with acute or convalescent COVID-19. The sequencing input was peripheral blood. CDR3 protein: CASSLAGTSGGASYEQYF. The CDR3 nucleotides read TGTGCCAGCAGCCTAGCCGGGACTAGCGGGGGGGCTTCCTACGAGCAGTACTTC.